This TCR beta chain was obtained from a study of vaccination and CD4 T cells after COVID-19. As for the study in general: Everyone enrolled got two doses of BNT162b2 or mRNA-1273 vaccine.

V shed 8 bases, J shed 8 bases, and the junction held 17 bases outside the gene matches. Per germline, CDR1 SGHTA and CDR2 FQGTGA. The CDR3 length is 16 residues. Remarks on this clonotype: No antigen is known for it.

As for treatment: roughly 10-day PBMC culture with coronavirus spike peptide pools or control peptides (ViraFEST assay). The Oncomine TCR Beta short-read assay sequenced DNA from cultured CD4+ T cells. Using its own MiXCR run on the PCR reads, TCRdb lists one record per CDR3 protein. Of more than 9,500 distinct CDR3 sequences listed, 50% were seen once; the top ten hold around 18%. The sequence was obtained from a human donor who had recovered from COVID-19. The gene calls are TRBV7-3 and TRBJ2-2; 7 nucleotides align to TRBD2. Sequencing was done on a sample of CD4+ T cells from blood, cultured in vitro. CDR3 loop: CASLGRLARASGELFF. For the CDR3, the DNA is TGTGCCAGCTTAGGGAGACTAGCCCGAGCTTCTGGGGAGCTGTTTTTT.